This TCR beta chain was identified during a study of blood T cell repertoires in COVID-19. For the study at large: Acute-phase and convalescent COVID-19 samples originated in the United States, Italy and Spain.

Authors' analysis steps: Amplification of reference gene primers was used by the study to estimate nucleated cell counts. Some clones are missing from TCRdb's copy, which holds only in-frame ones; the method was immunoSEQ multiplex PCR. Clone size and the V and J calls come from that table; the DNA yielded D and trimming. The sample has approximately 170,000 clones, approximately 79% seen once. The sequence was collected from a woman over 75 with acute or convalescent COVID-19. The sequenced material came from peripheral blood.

CDR3 protein: CASSPTSGYEQYF. The CDR3 nucleotides read TGCGCCAGCAGCCCGACTAGCGGGTACGAGCAGTACTTC. The chain joins TRBV4-3 to TRBJ2-7; TRBD2 aligns across 10 bases. This CDR3 is built from 13 residues. V lost 4 bases to trimming and J lost 4 bases; unmatched junction nucleotides: 1. Germline CDR1 reads LGHNA; CDR2 reads YSLEER.